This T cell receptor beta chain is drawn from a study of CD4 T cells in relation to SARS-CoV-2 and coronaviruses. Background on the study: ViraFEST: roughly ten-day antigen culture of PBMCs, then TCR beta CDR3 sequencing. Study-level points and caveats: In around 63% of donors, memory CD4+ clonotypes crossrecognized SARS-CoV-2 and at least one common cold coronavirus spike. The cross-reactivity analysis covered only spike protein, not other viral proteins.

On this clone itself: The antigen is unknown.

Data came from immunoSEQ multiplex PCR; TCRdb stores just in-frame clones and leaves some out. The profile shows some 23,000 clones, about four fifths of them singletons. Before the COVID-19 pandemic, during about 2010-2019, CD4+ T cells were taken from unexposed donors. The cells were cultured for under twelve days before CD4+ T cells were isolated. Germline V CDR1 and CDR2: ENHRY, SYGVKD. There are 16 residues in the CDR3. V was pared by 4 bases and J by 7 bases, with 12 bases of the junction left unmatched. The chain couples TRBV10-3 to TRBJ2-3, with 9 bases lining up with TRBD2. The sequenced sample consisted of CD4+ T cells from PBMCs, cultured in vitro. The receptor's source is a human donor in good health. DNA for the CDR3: TGTGCCATCAGTGCCTTACTAGCGGGTGATGGACATACGCAGTATTTT. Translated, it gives CAISALLAGDGHTQYF.